This entry features one T cell receptor beta chain sequence. Its antigen is unknown. Base qualities are not recorded, but no much larger clone differs from it by a single base. These data belong to a study of T cell responses to AZD1222 COVID-19 vaccine (TCRdb year 2021). For context, the study as a whole: A total of around 240 trial participants underwent TCR sequencing, of whom about 210 received two doses of AZD1222 and some 26 received two doses of the MenACWY control vaccine. Enrollment into the trials was organized by age into subgroups of 18-55, 56-69 and 70-plus years, and those subgroups contained roughly 160, 29 and 62 TCR-sequenced participants, respectively. General findings and caveats noted by the study authors: Conclusions about previously exposed vaccinees were limited because only a handful of AZD1222 recipients were SARS-CoV-2 seropositive at baseline. Nearly half of unique spike-specific TCRs reportedly recognized epitopes outside regions mutated in the B.1.351 and B.1.1.7 variants. Because no day 14 peak-response samples were available, repertoires were characterized only after the peak T cell response. CD4 TCRs associated with the vaccine covered the entire spike protein, and the dominant responses were in regions 160-218 and 743-854. A significant rise in spike-specific TCR breadth and depth was observed after two AZD1222 doses relative to day 0 and relative to MenACWY recipients. Participants were mostly white British and included more females than males, and it was suggested by the authors that clonal diversity may have been underestimated. The 56-69-year group was small, and its depth increase did not reach significance, likely because of low power.

The CDR3 runs 13 residues from the cysteine to the phenylalanine. Only the CDR3 portion is preserved as DNA: 39 bases, with reading frame beginning at the first base. V and J lose 2 bases and 3 bases, and a span of 8 bases separates them. The germline V gene supplies CDR1 MGHDK and CDR2 SYGVNS. The CDR3 regions of human TCRbeta chains were analyzed by immunosequencing. Under the source paper's analysis protocol: TCRs in the repertoires were compared against a reference library of SARS-CoV-2-specific TCRs that had been generated with the MIRA antigen-specificity platform. Breadth meant the fraction of unique TCRs that were SARS-CoV-2-associated, whereas depth meant the fraction of total T cells that were SARS-CoV-2-associated. Using the MIRA data, each spike-specific TCR was mapped to the spike region that the TCR reacts to and placed in a CD4 or CD8 class. Log10-transformed breadth and depth values were compared by one-way ANOVA with Sidak's multiple comparisons tests. TCRdb took over this immuneACCESS table, retaining in-frame rearrangements with V and J assigned. Such tables are incomplete; in checked studies, under half of the missing clones stem from an unresolved V gene, and the remainder is unexplained. D and trimming were read from the DNA, whereas the V and J calls and clone size are those reported in that table. The sample table holds 200,000 or so clones, of which roughly 92% were seen once. Of the sample, around 1% is held by the ten largest clones.

The time point tag for this specimen amounts to: about 28 days (+/-7) after the second vaccine dose. Because spike-specific TCR depth and breadth did not differ between the two schedules, AZD1222 recipients who got a second dose at roughly 4 weeks were pooled with those who got a second dose at roughly 12 weeks. Samples from vaccinated people were obtained from the UK trials COV001 and COV002, which included a single-blind randomized controlled phase 2/3 trial of AZD1222 (ChAdOx1 nCoV-19) in healthy adults. Trial participant PBMC samples were collected at day 0 and day 28 after the second dose for TCRbeta chain sequencing.

The clonotype originates from an adult who received the AZD1222 COVID-19 vaccine. This specimen was peripheral blood, taken 28 days after the second AZD1222 dose. Recombination joined TRBV25-1 with TRBJ2-7, with the D gene call left open. The CDR3 is CASSEGLVYEQYF. The DNA reads as follows: TGTGCCAGCAGTGAAGGGCTCGTCTACGAGCAGTACTTC.